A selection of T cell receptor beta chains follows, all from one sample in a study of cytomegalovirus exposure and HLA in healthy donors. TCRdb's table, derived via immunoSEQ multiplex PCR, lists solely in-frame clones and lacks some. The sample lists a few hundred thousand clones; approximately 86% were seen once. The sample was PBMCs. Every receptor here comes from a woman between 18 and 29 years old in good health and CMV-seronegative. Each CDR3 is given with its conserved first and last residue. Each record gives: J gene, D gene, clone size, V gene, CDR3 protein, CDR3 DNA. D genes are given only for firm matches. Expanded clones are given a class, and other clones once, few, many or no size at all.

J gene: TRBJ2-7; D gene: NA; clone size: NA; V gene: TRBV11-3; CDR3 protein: CASSLVLASYEQYF; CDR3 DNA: TGTGCCAGCAGCTTAGTATTAGCCTCCTACGAGCAGTACTTC
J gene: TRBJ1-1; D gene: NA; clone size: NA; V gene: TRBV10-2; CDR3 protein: CASSDRLGRDTEAFF; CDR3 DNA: TGCGCCAGCAGTGATCGCCTGGGCAGGGACACTGAAGCTTTCTTT
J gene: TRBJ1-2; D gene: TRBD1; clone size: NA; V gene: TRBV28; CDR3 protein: CASRKTGQGTTF; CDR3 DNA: TGTGCCAGCAGGAAAACGGGACAGGGCACCACCTTC
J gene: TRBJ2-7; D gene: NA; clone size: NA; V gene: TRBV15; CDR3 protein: CATSRGGTKTFYEQYF; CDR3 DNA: TGTGCCACCAGCAGAGGTGGCACGAAGACTTTCTACGAGCAGTACTTC
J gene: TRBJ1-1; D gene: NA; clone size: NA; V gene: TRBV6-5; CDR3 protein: CASSYSYTENTEAFF; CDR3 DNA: TGTGCCAGCAGTTACTCGTATACAGAAAACACTGAAGCTTTCTTT
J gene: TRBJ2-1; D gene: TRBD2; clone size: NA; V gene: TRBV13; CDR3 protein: CASSPGGAGGNEQFF; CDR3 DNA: TGTGCCAGCAGCCCCGGGGGAGCGGGAGGGAATGAGCAGTTCTTC
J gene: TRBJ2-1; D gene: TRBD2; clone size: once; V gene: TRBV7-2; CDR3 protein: CASSLAASGRNEQFF; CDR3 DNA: TGTGCCAGCAGCTTAGCGGCTAGCGGGAGGAATGAGCAGTTCTTC
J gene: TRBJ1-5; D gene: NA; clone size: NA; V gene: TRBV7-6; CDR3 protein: CASSLGGPNQPQHF; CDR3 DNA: TGTGCCAGCAGCTTAGGGGGGCCCAATCAGCCCCAGCATTTT
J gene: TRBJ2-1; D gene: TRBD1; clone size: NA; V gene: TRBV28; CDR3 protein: CASSLAGQGYNEQFF; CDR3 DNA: TGTGCCAGCAGTTTAGCCGGACAGGGGTACAATGAGCAGTTCTTC
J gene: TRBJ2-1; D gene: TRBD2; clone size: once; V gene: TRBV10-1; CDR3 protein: CASTGTSGDGYNEQFF; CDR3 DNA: TGCGCCAGCACAGGGACTAGCGGGGATGGGTACAATGAGCAGTTCTTC
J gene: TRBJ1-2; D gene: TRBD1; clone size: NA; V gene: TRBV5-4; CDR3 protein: CASRPEAGGYYGYTF; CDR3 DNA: TGTGCCAGCAGGCCCGAGGCAGGGGGGTACTATGGCTACACCTTC
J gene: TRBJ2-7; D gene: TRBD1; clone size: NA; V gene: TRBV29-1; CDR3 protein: CSVDHDRGQEQYF; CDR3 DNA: TGCAGCGTTGACCATGACAGGGGGCAAGAGCAGTACTTC
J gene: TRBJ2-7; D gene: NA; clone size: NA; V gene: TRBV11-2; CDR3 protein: CASRRVGGGREQYF; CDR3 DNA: TGTGCCAGCAGACGGGTAGGAGGGGGCCGCGAGCAGTACTTC
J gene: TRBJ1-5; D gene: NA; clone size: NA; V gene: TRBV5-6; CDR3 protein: CASSQYGGFGQPQHF; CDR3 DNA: TGTGCCAGCAGCCAATACGGGGGGTTCGGGCAGCCCCAGCATTTT
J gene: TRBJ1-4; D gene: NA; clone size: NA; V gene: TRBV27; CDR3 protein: CASSLGPFSEKLFF; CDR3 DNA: TGTGCCAGCAGTTTGGGGCCCTTCAGTGAAAAACTGTTTTTT
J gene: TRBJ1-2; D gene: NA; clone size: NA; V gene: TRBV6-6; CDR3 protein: CASGRGGNYGYTF; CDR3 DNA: TGTGCCAGCGGCAGGGGTGGTAACTATGGCTACACCTTC
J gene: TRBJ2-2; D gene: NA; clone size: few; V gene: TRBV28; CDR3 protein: CASSPWGPARELFF; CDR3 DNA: TGTGCCAGCAGTCCGTGGGGGCCGGCTCGGGAGCTGTTTTTT
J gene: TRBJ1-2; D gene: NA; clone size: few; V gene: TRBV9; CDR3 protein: CASSVGDTRGYGYTF; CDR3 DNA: TGTGCCAGCAGCGTAGGGGACACCCGGGGCTATGGCTACACCTTC
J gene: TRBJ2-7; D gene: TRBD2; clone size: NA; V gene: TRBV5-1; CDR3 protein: CASSEGPGLATYEQYF; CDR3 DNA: TGCGCCAGCAGTGAAGGACCGGGACTAGCCACCTACGAGCAGTACTTC
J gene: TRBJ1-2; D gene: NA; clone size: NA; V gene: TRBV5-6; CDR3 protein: CASSLASGEGYTF; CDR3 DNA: TGTGCCAGCAGCTTGGCCTCAGGGGAAGGCTACACCTTC
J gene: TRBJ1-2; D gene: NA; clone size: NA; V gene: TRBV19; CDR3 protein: CASTALTDQYGYTF; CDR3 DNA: TGTGCCAGTACCGCTTTGACAGACCAATATGGCTACACCTTC
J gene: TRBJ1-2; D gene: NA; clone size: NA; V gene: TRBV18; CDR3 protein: CASSPPPGYYGYTF; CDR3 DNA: TGTGCCAGCTCACCACCCCCAGGGTACTATGGCTACACCTTC
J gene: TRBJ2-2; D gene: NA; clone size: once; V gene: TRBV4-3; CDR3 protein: CASSQDYVTNTGELFF; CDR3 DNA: TGCGCCAGCAGCCAAGACTACGTAACGAACACCGGGGAGCTGTTTTTT
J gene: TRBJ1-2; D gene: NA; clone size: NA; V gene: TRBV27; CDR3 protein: CASSLQGRSGYTF; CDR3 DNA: TGTGCCAGCAGTTTGCAGGGGCGAAGTGGCTACACCTTC
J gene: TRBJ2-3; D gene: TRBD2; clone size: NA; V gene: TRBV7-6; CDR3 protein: CASSLVTGGPNTQYF; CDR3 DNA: TGTGCCAGCAGCTTAGTCACGGGAGGGCCGAATACGCAGTATTTT
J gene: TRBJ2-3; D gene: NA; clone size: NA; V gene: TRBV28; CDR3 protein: CASSSYTDTQYF; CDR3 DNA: TGTGCCAGCAGTTCCTACACAGATACGCAGTATTTT
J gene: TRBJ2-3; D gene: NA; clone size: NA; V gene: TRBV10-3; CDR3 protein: CAIAGEITDTQYF; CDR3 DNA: TGTGCCATCGCGGGCGAAATAACAGATACGCAGTATTTT
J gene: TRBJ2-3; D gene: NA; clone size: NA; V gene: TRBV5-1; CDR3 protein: CASSLEGQSTDTQYF; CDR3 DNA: TGCGCCAGCAGCTTGGAAGGACAGTCCACAGATACGCAGTATTTT
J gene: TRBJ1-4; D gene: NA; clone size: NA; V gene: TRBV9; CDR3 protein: CASSVGGWPNEKLFF; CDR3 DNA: TGTGCCAGCAGCGTAGGAGGGTGGCCTAATGAAAAACTGTTTTTT
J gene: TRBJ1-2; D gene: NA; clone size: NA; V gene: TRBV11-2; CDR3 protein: CASSLDSGTEGSYGYTF; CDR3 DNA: TGTGCCAGCAGCTTAGATTCAGGGACGGAGGGAAGCTATGGCTACACCTTC
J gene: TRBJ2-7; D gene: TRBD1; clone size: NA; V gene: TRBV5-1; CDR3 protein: CASSLKGTGNHEQYF; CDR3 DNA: TGCGCCAGCAGCTTGAAGGGGACAGGGAACCACGAGCAGTACTTC
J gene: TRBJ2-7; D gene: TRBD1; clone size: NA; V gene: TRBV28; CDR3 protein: CASSPGQLYEQYF; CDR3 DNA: TGTGCCAGCAGTCCGGGACAGCTATACGAGCAGTACTTC
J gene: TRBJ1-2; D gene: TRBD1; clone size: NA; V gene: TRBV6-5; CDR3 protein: CASSYRQGASVGYTF; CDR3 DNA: TGTGCCAGCAGTTACAGGCAGGGGGCAAGCGTTGGCTACACCTTC
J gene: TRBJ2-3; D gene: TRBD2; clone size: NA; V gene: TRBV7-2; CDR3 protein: CASRLWGGTSGGSTDTQYF; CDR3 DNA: TGTGCCAGCAGACTGTGGGGTGGGACTAGCGGGGGGAGCACAGATACGCAGTATTTT
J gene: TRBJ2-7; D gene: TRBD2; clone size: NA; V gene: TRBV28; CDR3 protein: CASMRRTSGGYEQYF; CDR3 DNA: TGTGCCTCAATGAGGAGGACTAGCGGGGGTTACGAGCAGTACTTC
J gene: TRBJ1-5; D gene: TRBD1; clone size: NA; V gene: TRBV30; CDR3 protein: CAWSVRGQGNQPQHF; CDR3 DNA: TGTGCCTGGAGTGTACGGGGACAGGGCAATCAGCCCCAGCATTTT
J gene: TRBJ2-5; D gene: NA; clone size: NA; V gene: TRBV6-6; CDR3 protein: CASSKGWGQETQYF; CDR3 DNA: TGTGCCAGCAGTAAGGGGTGGGGCCAAGAGACCCAGTACTTC
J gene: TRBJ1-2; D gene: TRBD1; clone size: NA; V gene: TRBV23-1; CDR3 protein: CASSPPGGEGYGYTF; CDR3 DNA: TGCGCCAGCAGTCCACCAGGGGGTGAAGGCTATGGCTACACCTTC
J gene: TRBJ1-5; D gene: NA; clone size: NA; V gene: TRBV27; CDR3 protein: CASSSAGQNQPQHF; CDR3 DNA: TGTGCCAGCAGTTCCGCAGGGCAAAATCAGCCCCAGCATTTT
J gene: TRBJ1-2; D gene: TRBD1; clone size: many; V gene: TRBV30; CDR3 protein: CAWSGDRLGYTF; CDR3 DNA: TGTGCCTGGAGTGGGGACAGGCTAGGCTACACCTTC
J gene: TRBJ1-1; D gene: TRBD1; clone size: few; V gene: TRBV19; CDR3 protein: CASSVRDRYTEAFF; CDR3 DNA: TGTGCCAGTAGTGTCCGGGACAGGTACACTGAAGCTTTCTTT
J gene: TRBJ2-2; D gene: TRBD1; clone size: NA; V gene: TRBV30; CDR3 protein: CAWRTGGSTGELFF; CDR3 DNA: TGTGCCTGGAGAACAGGGGGAAGCACCGGGGAGCTGTTTTTT
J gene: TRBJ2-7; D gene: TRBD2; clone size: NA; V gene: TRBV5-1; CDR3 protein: CASSLASSGYEQYF; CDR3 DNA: TGCGCCAGCAGCTTGGCCTCTAGCGGCTACGAGCAGTACTTC
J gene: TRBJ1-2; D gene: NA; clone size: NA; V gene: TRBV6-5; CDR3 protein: CASSYGPGGGYGYTF; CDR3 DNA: TGTGCCAGCAGTTACGGGCCTGGTGGTGGCTATGGCTACACCTTC